One sample yielded the 25 T cell receptor beta chains listed below, sequenced in a study of T-cell reconstitution after alpha-beta-depleted transplantation in children listed by TCRdb under 2016. The sample's treatment or condition label is to be understood as: allogeneic hematopoietic cell transplantation with graft depleted of TCRalphabeta T cells and CD19 B cells. The library was obtained by PCR. Instrument on record: Illumina HiSeq 2500. Molecular barcoding was employed in the preparation of TCR libraries, with unique molecular identifiers being used to normalize TCRbeta repertoire quantification. Starting from the raw public reads, TCRdb applied fastp trimming at Q25, assembled clones with MiXCR and retained in-frame beta chains. Duplicate CDR3 protein sequences are folded into a single record with the most common DNA and genes. Present in this sample are hundreds of thousands of distinct CDR3 sequences, under 30% of which were seen just once. The top ten hold about 5% of the sample.

The sequencing here drew on PBMCs, mostly from graft donor cells, taken 360 days after TCRalphabeta/CD19-depleted stem cell transplant. Receptor source: a female patient aged 2 to 10 who had a stem cell transplant for congenital amegakaryocytic thrombocytopenia, so the T cells may come from the graft donor.

DNA for the CDR3: TGTGCCAGCAGTTTAGGGACAGAAGCCTACGAGCAGTACTTC. Encoded protein: CASSLGTEAYEQYF. The chain recombines TRBV12-3 or TRBV12-4 with TRBJ2-7; D possibly corresponds to TRBD1 (6 bases). The V end lost 1 base, the J end lost 2 bases, and 9 bases lay between the germline ends. The CDR3 runs to 14 residues.

This clonotype has a handful of counts. The chain couples TRBV12-3 or TRBV12-4 to TRBJ2-3; unclear D gene. The ends were cut back, 8 bases at V and 0 bases at J, with 18 bases in the middle. The length of the CDR3 is 16 residues. CDR3 sequence reads: CASEKGYRASTDTQYF. As DNA, the CDR3 is TGTGCCAGCGAAAAGGGATACCGTGCTAGCACAGATACGCAGTATTTT.

For the CDR3, the DNA is TGCGCCAGCAGCTTGGAAGTAGCTCTGGCAGGGGACAAGGATTCACCCCTCCACTTT. It is translated as CASSLEVALAGDKDSPLHF. The V and J genes are TRBV5-1 and TRBJ1-6; the D gene is possibly TRBD1 (6 bases). CDR1 is SGHRS and CDR2 is YFSETQ in the germline V gene. The V end was cut by 0 bases, the J end by 8 bases, with 24 bases between. The CDR3 is 19 residues long. The complete variable domain, with remaining parts taken from reference TRBV5-1 and TRBJ1-6, reads KAGVTQTPRYLIKTRGQQVTLSCSPISGHRSVSWYQQTPGQGLQFLFEYFSETQRNKGNFPGRFSGRQFSNSRSEMNVSTLELGDSALYLCASSLEVALAGDKDSPLHFGNGTRLTVT.

This clonotype appeared a few times. The V and J genes are TRBV4-1 and TRBJ2-7, with D possibly TRBD1 on 6 matching bases. The CDR3 covers 15 residues. V lost 1 base and J lost 1, with 11 bases in between. CDR1 and CDR2 (germline): MGHRA, YSYEKL. CDR3 sequence (DNA): TGCGCCAGCAGCCAAGTAGGGACACTTTCCTACGAGCAGTACTTC. This translates into CASSQVGTLSYEQYF.

This clonotype was found a few times. The rearrangement links TRBV4-2 to TRBJ2-1; 8 bases are a match to TRBD1. J lost 5 bases, V lost 4 bases, and 7 bases had no gene match. This CDR3 contains 15 residues. Germline V gene sequence: CDR1 LGHNA, CDR2 YNFKEQ. The CDR3 region is CASSLRDRRNNEQFF. The DNA for the CDR3 is TGTGCCAGCAGCCTCCGGGACAGGAGGAACAATGAGCAGTTCTTC.

In this sample, this clonotype turned up a few times. The V gene is TRBV20-1, the J gene TRBJ2-1; 12 nucleotides align to TRBD2. This CDR3 region has 15 residues. V was pared by 5 bases and J by 13 bases, with 15 bases of the junction left unmatched. Germline V gene sequence: CDR1 DFQATT, CDR2 SNEGSKA (reference sequence). The CDR3 DNA reads as TGCAGTGCTCTGACCTCCGGTCTAGCGGGGGGGCCCCAGTTCTTC. The encoded protein is CSALTSGLAGGPQFF.

V and J are TRBV7-2 and TRBJ2-7; 8 bases fit TRBD1. Trimming removed 7 bases from V and 6 bases from J; junction bases left unmatched: 14. This CDR3 is built from 15 residues. Germline V lookup: CDR1 SGHTA, CDR2 FQGNSA. CDR3 sequence (DNA): TGTGCCAGCAAATCGCAAACTGACAGGGGAAGCGAGCAGTACTTC. Its protein is CASKSQTDRGSEQYF.

The chain joins TRBV12-3 or TRBV12-4 to TRBJ1-6, with TRBD1 as a possible D gene (6 bases). The germline V and J ends were trimmed by 2 bases and 7 bases, with 18 bases remaining between them. The CDR3 sequence is 17 residues long. CDR3 nucleotide sequence: TGTGCCAGCAGTTTACGAAGAGCCGGACAGAGGAATTCACCCCTCCACTTT. Translating gives CASSLRRAGQRNSPLHF.

In its sample, this clonotype was seen a few times. The chain is built from TRBV20-1 and TRBJ1-5; possibly TRBD1 for D (5 bases). V lost 4 bases and J lost 0, with 13 bases in between. CDR1 is DFQATT and CDR2 is SNEGSKA in the germline V gene (reference sequence). This CDR3 contains 15 residues. This CDR3 is CSAITSGYSNQPQHF. CDR3 coding DNA: TGCAGTGCTATTACTTCAGGGTATAGCAATCAGCCCCAGCATTTT.

The rearrangement joins TRBV10-1 to TRBJ1-1, with D unresolved. The V end was cut by 0 bases, the J end by 4 bases, with 6 bases between. Germline lookup yields CDR1 WNHNN and CDR2 SYGVQD (reference sequence). This CDR3 comprises 13 residues. The CDR3 spells CASSESEPTEAFF. The CDR3 nucleotides read TGCGCCAGCAGTGAGTCTGAGCCCACTGAAGCTTTCTTT.

The chain employs TRBV11-2 and TRBJ1-5; unclear D gene. The CDR3 loop spans 14 amino acids. Germline V gene data show CDR1 as SGHAT and CDR2 as FQNNGV. V was cut by 1 base and J by 5 bases, with 9 bases left in between. The CDR3 DNA reads as TGTGCCAGCAGCTTAGGGTACCGCGATCAGCCCCAGCATTTT. This encodes CASSLGYRDQPQHF.

This clonotype was seen many times. V gene TRBV12-3 or TRBV12-4 combines with J gene TRBJ2-1; the match to TRBD2 covers 8 bases. With 3 bases clipped from V and 9 bases from J, the junction kept 4 bases outside the gene matches. The CDR3 is made up of 13 amino acids. The CDR3 DNA reads TGTGCCAGCAGTTTCGGGAGGGTTCGTGAGCAGTTCTTC. It is translated as CASSFGRVREQFF.

V is TRBV15 and J is TRBJ2-1; D is uncertain. The CDR3 is made up of 13 amino acids. CDR1 and CDR2 from the germline V gene are LNHNV and YYDKDF (reference sequence). The germline V and J ends were trimmed by 4 bases and 6 bases, with 10 bases remaining between them. CDR3 amino acids: CATSIVWSNEQFF. The CDR3 DNA reads as TGTGCCACCAGCATCGTCTGGTCCAATGAGCAGTTCTTC.

The chain recombines TRBV15 with TRBJ2-5; 7 bases line up with TRBD2. CDR3 size: 14 residues. The V gene end was trimmed by 8 bases and the J gene end by 5 bases; junction bases not matched to a gene: 11. Germline CDR1 and CDR2: LNHNV and YYDKDF (reference sequence). CDR3 residues: CATSLGGGRETQYF. CDR3 nucleotide sequence: TGTGCCACCTCTCTTGGCGGGGGTCGGGAGACCCAGTACTTC.

The chain carries TRBV4-2 and TRBJ2-5; TRBD1 matches at 8 bases. V gave up 6 bases and J gave up 1 base; unmatched junction bases: 10. The CDR3 consists of 16 residues. CDR1 is LGHNA, CDR2 YNFKEQ, per germline. CDR3 in amino acids: CASSRGQAGLQETQYF. Here the CDR3 DNA reads TGTGCCAGCAGTCGGGGACAGGCGGGACTCCAAGAGACCCAGTACTTC.

This clonotype was found many times. V and J are TRBV7-8 and TRBJ2-3, with TRBD2 matching over 7 bases. Unmatched junction bases numbered 3, after V lost 0 bases and J lost 0 bases. The CDR3 totals 16 residues. From germline, CDR1 is SGHVS and CDR2 FQNEAQ. CDR3 DNA sequence: TGTGCCAGCAGCTTAGCATCTAGCGGAAGCACAGATACGCAGTATTTT. Translating gives CASSLASSGSTDTQYF.

The genes are TRBV11-2 and TRBJ2-7; 9 positions agree with TRBD1. CDR1 is SGHAT and CDR2 is FQNNGV in the germline V gene. V was clipped by 5 bases and J by 6 bases; unmatched bases: 14. There are 16 residues in the CDR3. The CDR3 protein is CASSPNFRQGVSEQYF. The CDR3 DNA sequence: TGTGCCAGCAGCCCCAACTTCCGACAGGGGGTGAGCGAGCAGTACTTC. Full variable domain (rest looked up from reference TRBV11-2 and TRBJ2-7): EAGVAQSPRYKIIEKRQSVAFWCNPISGHATLYWYQQILGQGPKLLIQFQNNGVVDDSQLPKDRFSAERLKGVDSTLKIQPAKLEDSAVYLCASSPNFRQGVSEQYFGPGTRLTVT.

This clonotype was observed many times. V usage is TRBV10-3 and J usage is TRBJ2-3, with 9 positions matching TRBD2. This CDR3 is built from 16 residues. Losses at the gene ends were 3 bases for V and 6 bases for J; bases not matched to a gene: 10. Per germline, CDR1 ENHRY and CDR2 SYGVKD. The CDR3 region is CAISEQPAGGADTQYF. CDR3 nucleotides: TGTGCCATCAGTGAACAACCGGCGGGAGGGGCGGATACGCAGTATTTT.

The rearrangement joins TRBV12-3 or TRBV12-4 to TRBJ2-7, with D possibly being TRBD1 (5 bases). Deletions cut 6 bases from V and 5 bases from J, with 17 bases between. The CDR3 has 14 amino acids. The CDR3 loop is CASSPKTGVHEQYF. The DNA of the CDR3 is TGTGCCAGCAGCCCCAAAACAGGTGTCCACGAGCAGTACTTC.

The V gene is TRBV20-1, the J gene TRBJ2-7, with unresolved D. Germline CDR1 is DFQATT and CDR2 is SNEGSKA (reference sequence). The CDR3 is 11 amino acids. The V and J ends lost 5 bases and 4 bases respectively, with 9 bases between them. As DNA, the CDR3 is TGCAGTGCTGCCGAGGAATACGAGCAGTACTTC. It yields the protein CSAAEEYEQYF.

The chain is built from TRBV20-1 and TRBJ2-1; 7 bases match TRBD1. From germline, CDR1 is DFQATT and CDR2 SNEGSKA (reference sequence). Trimming took 4 bases from V and 8 from J; bases not matched to a gene: 11. This CDR3 spans 14 amino acids. Here the CDR3 reads CSATETGQVHEQFF. In nucleotides, the CDR3 is TGCAGTGCTACCGAGACAGGGCAAGTGCATGAGCAGTTCTTC.

This chain connects TRBV6-5 to TRBJ2-3; D may match TRBD1 or TRBD2 (5 bases each). In germline, CDR1 is MNHEY, CDR2 SVGAGI. Trimming stripped 4 bases from V and 0 bases from J, with 11 bases between. The CDR3 has 15 amino acids. The CDR3 nucleotides read TGTGCCAGCAGTTTAAGGGACCCTAGCACAGATACGCAGTATTTT. As protein: CASSLRDPSTDTQYF.

The J gene is TRBJ2-1, the V gene TRBV10-3; 13 bases line up with TRBD2. Unmatched junction bases numbered 13, after V lost 9 bases and J lost 5 bases. The CDR3 is made up of 17 amino acids. The germline CDR1 and CDR2 sequences are ENHRY and SYGVKD. The CDR3, as DNA: TGTGCCATTGCCGGACTAGCGGGAGAGCGGCCACACAATGAGCAGTTCTTC. This codes for CAIAGLAGERPHNEQFF.

The V gene is TRBV3-1, the J gene TRBJ1-1, with a possible D match to TRBD1 (5 bases). The V end was cut by 5 bases, the J end by 1 base, with 11 bases between. CDR3 length: 14 amino acids. CDR1 is LGHDT, CDR2 YNNKEL, per germline (reference sequence). The CDR3: CASSAPGGNTEAFF. The CDR3 bases are TGTGCCAGCAGCGCTCCGGGGGGGAACACTGAAGCTTTCTTT.

The chain employs TRBV29-1 and TRBJ2-6; D is uncertain. The CDR3 loop spans 14 amino acids. Trimming removed 4 bases at V and 2 bases at J, with 9 bases between. The germline V gene has CDR1 SQVTM and CDR2 ANQGSEA. The CDR3 spells CSVGDEAGANVLTF. CDR3 nucleotide sequence: TGCAGCGTTGGGGATGAAGCTGGGGCCAACGTCCTGACTTTC.